Listed here are 30 T cell receptor beta chains from one sample, sequenced in a study of T cell changes during pregnancy in multiple sclerosis. Clones were sequenced by immunoSEQ multiplex PCR, and TCRdb holds only the in-frame ones, with some missing. This table has roughly 99,000 clones, 85% to 95% appearing once. Sequencing used peripheral blood, obtained in the third trimester of pregnancy. Receptor source: a female donor in good health, enrolled as a control in a pregnancy study.

This clone was seen only a few times. The V gene is TRBV9, the J gene TRBJ1-1, with D perhaps TRBD1 (6 bases). Trimming cost V 0 bases and J 5 bases, with 14 bases left between them. The germline V gene has CDR1 SGDLS and CDR2 YYNGEE. This CDR3 comprises 15 residues. The CDR3 region is CASSVGGTFETEAFF. Here the CDR3 DNA reads TGTGCCAGCAGCGTAGGAGGGACATTCGAGACTGAAGCTTTCTTT. Together with reference TRBV9 and TRBJ1-1, the CDR3 gives the full variable domain: DSGVTQTPKHLITATGQRVTLRCSPRSGDLSVYWYQQSLDQGLQFLIQYYNGEERAKGNILERFSAQQFPDLHSELNLSSLELGDSALYFCASSVGGTFETEAFFGQGTRLTVV.

V and J are TRBV19 and TRBJ2-1, with 7 bases that match TRBD2. The germline gives CDR1 LNHDA, CDR2 SQIVND (reference sequence). The ends lost 0 bases at V and 2 bases at J; junction bases unmatched: 4. The length of the CDR3 is 16 residues. CDR3 DNA: TGTGCCAGTAGTATAGATCAGCTAGCGGCCTACAATGAGCAGTTCTTC. It encodes CASSIDQLAAYNEQFF.

J is TRBJ1-3 and V is TRBV7-7; perhaps TRBD1 as D (6 bases). This CDR3 contains 14 residues. Germline assignment: CDR1 SSHAT and CDR2 FNYEAQ (reference sequence). Trimming left V 1 base short and J 2 bases short, with 6 bases between. The CDR3 loop reads CASSLGQAGNTIYF. The CDR3 coding sequence is TGTGCCAGCAGCTTAGGACAGGCTGGAAACACCATATATTTT.

The rearrangement uses TRBV7-9 and TRBJ1-5; D perhaps matches TRBD1 (6 bases). Per the germline V gene, CDR1 is SEHNR and CDR2 is FQNEAQ (reference sequence). Trimming removed 3 bases at V and 2 bases at J, with 17 bases between. The CDR3 spans 17 residues. Here the CDR3 reads CASSLGQGYRGNQPQHF. The DNA of the CDR3 is TGTGCCAGCAGCTTGGGGCAGGGGTATAGGGGCAATCAGCCCCAGCATTTT.

V usage is TRBV5-6 and J usage is TRBJ2-3; D is unclear. The CDR3 covers 14 residues. V dropped 1 base and J dropped 1 base, with 7 bases sitting between them. Germline lookup yields CDR1 SGHDT and CDR2 YYEEEE. The CDR3 here is CASSLFQGTDTQYF. The DNA of the CDR3 is TGTGCCAGCAGCTTGTTCCAGGGCACAGATACGCAGTATTTT.

The chain is built from TRBV23-1 and TRBJ2-6, with 11 bases identical to TRBD1. TRBV23-1 is classed as an ORF, of uncertain function. V lost 5 bases, J lost 2 bases, and 8 bases stayed unmatched. The length of the CDR3 is 18 residues. The CDR3, as DNA: TGCGCCAGCAGTTTATGGACAGGGGGCTTCGCTGGGGCCAACGTCCTGACTTTC. This translates into CASSLWTGGFAGANVLTF.

The V call is TRBV5-1, the J call TRBJ2-3; D is uncertain. The CDR3 covers 13 residues. Germline V gene data show CDR1 as SGHRS and CDR2 as YFSETQ. Trimming removed 0 bases at V and 2 bases at J, with 4 bases between. The CDR3 nucleotides read TGCGCCAGCAGCTTGGCCTTCACAGATACGCAGTATTTT. It yields the protein CASSLAFTDTQYF.

The CDR3 coding sequence is TGCGCCAGCAGCCATCCTATCGGGGGGACGAACACCGGGGAGCTGTTTTTT. Translated: CASSHPIGGTNTGELFF. V usage is TRBV4-3 and J usage is TRBJ2-2; 7 bases fit TRBD2. Germline values: CDR1 LGHNA, CDR2 YSLEER. The CDR3 is 17 residues long. Losses at the gene ends were 3 bases for V and 0 bases for J; bases not matched to a gene: 7.

The J gene is TRBJ2-2, the V gene TRBV7-3, with 7 bases fitting TRBD2. The junction had 3 bases not matched to a gene; V was cut back by 7 bases and J by 1 base. The CDR3 spans 14 residues. Germline V gene sequence: CDR1 SGHTA, CDR2 FQGTGA. CDR3 in DNA: TGTGCCAGCATGCGGGGGTTGAACACCGGGGAGCTGTTTTTT. Translated, it gives CASMRGLNTGELFF.

This clone was picked up one time. J is TRBJ1-2 and V is TRBV5-4, with TRBD1 identical over 11 bases. The germline gives CDR1 SGHNT, CDR2 YYREEE (reference sequence). The trim removed 4 bases at V and 8 bases at J, leaving 4 bases unmatched. The CDR3 has 13 amino acids. This CDR3 is CASSVDRGRGYTF. The DNA for the CDR3 is TGTGCCAGCAGCGTGGACAGGGGGCGAGGCTACACCTTC.

The chain links TRBV2 to TRBJ1-5; D unclear. The CDR3 loop spans 14 amino acids. Per the germline V gene, CDR1 is SNHLY and CDR2 is FYNNEI. Trimming pared 7 bases from V and 3 bases from J, leaving 13 bases between. The CDR3 nucleotides are TGTGCCAGCAATATAGCGTTTATCAATCAGCCCCAGCATTTT. Translation gives CASNIAFINQPQHF. The variable domain in full, with the rest retrieved from reference TRBV2 and TRBJ1-5, is EPEVTQTPSHQVTQMGQEVILRCVPISNHLYFYWYRQILGQKVEFLVSFYNNEISEKSEIFDDQFSVERPDGSNFTLKIRSTKLEDSAMYFCASNIAFINQPQHFGDGTRLSIL.

This chain uses TRBV6-6 with TRBJ1-4; D possibly corresponds to TRBD1 (6 bases). From germline, CDR1 is MNHNY and CDR2 SVGAGI (reference sequence). CDR3 size: 15 residues. The germline V and J ends were trimmed by 4 bases and 3 bases, with 12 bases remaining between them. The CDR3, as DNA: TGTGCCAGCAGTTCACGAGCAGGGGCTAATGAAAAACTGTTTTTT. This encodes CASSSRAGANEKLFF.

The gene calls are TRBV5-1 and TRBJ1-6; 11 bases match TRBD1. V shed 4 bases and J 9 bases; nucleotides not matched to a gene: 9. Germline V lookup: CDR1 SGHRS, CDR2 YFSETQ. This CDR3 contains 16 residues. CDR3 coding DNA: TGCGCCAGCAGCCCCAAAGGACAGGGGGCTTTTTCACCCCTCCACTTT. Protein sequence: CASSPKGQGAFSPLHF.

This clone occurred once. This chain joins TRBV6-5 and TRBJ1-2; D gene unclear. This CDR3 contains 14 residues. Germline-derived CDR1 and CDR2 are MNHEY and SVGAGI. V was pared by 0 bases and J by 2 bases, with 7 bases between. CDR3 bases: TGTGCCAGCAGTTACTCGACACCAAACTATGGCTACACCTTC. Amino acid sequence: CASSYSTPNYGYTF.

The rearrangement links TRBV7-3 to TRBJ1-1; 7 positions agree with TRBD1. Germline values: CDR1 SGHTA, CDR2 FQGTGA. J gave up 0 bases and V 4 bases, and 17 bases lay outside the gene matches. This CDR3 region has 19 residues. CDR3 sequence (DNA): TGTGCCAGCAGCTCCACCGCCTCACAGGGGCGAGGAATGAACACTGAAGCTTTCTTT. Residues: CASSSTASQGRGMNTEAFF.

V usage is TRBV7-2 and J usage is TRBJ1-3, with D possibly being TRBD1 (5 bases). The CDR3 contains 17 residues. In germline, CDR1 is SGHTA, CDR2 FQGNSA. Trimming left V 1 base short and J 0 bases short, with 13 bases between. The DNA for the CDR3 is TGTGCCAGCAGCTTAGGAAGGGGCCGGAGCTCTGGAAACACCATATATTTT. It is translated as CASSLGRGRSSGNTIYF.

The chain combines TRBV19 with TRBJ1-2; TRBD1 aligns across 9 bases. The length of the CDR3 is 14 residues. The junction had 3 bases not matched to a gene; V was cut back by 7 bases and J by 0 bases. Germline values: CDR1 LNHDA, CDR2 SQIVND (reference sequence). CDR3 sequence: CASNRQGANYGYTF. Here the CDR3 DNA reads TGTGCCAGTAACAGACAGGGGGCTAACTATGGCTACACCTTC.

The chain uses TRBV4-3 and TRBJ1-2, with 7 nucleotides matching TRBD1. The length of the CDR3 is 15 residues. Trimming took 5 bases from V and 3 from J; bases not matched to a gene: 9. CDR1 and CDR2 (germline): LGHNA, YSLEER. CDR3 sequence: CASSAPGQIYYGYTF. The CDR3 nucleotides are TGCGCCAGCAGCGCCCCGGGACAGATTTACTATGGCTACACCTTC.

The V call is TRBV4-1, the J call TRBJ2-3; 7 nucleotides match TRBD2. The V and J ends lost 5 bases and 2 bases, in that order; junction bases with no gene match: 4. Per the germline V gene, CDR1 is MGHRA and CDR2 is YSYEKL. The CDR3 totals 14 residues. The CDR3, as DNA: TGCGCCAGCAGCTCAGCGGGGATCACAGATACGCAGTATTTT. This codes for CASSSAGITDTQYF.

The V gene is TRBV9, the J gene TRBJ2-1; 7 positions match TRBD2. CDR3 length: 15 amino acids. After removal of 0 bases from V and 5 bases from J, the junction contained 5 bases not matched to a gene. Germline lookup yields CDR1 SGDLS and CDR2 YYNGEE. Here the CDR3 DNA reads TGTGCCAGCAGCGTAGTATGGGGGGGGAACAATGAGCAGTTCTTC. It specifies CASSVVWGGNNEQFF.

This chain's CDR3 is CSVAAGGNTEAFF. The CDR3 DNA reads TGCAGCGTTGCTGCAGGGGGGAACACTGAAGCTTTCTTT. V usage is TRBV29-1 and J usage is TRBJ1-1; 7 nucleotides agree with TRBD1. This CDR3 spans 13 amino acids. V trimming: 4 bases; J trimming: 1 base; junction bases outside the gene matches: 3. In germline, CDR1 is SQVTM, CDR2 ANQGSEA. The complete variable domain, with remaining parts taken from reference TRBV29-1 and TRBJ1-1, reads SAVISQKPSRDICQRGTSLTIQCQVDSQVTMMFWYRQQPGQSLTLIATANQGSEATYESGFVIDKFPISRPNLTFSTLTVSNMSPEDSSIYLCSVAAGGNTEAFFGQGTRLTVV.

This clone was seen just once. The CDR3 sequence is CASSLASGGTDTQYF. CDR3 in DNA: TGTGCCAGTTCGTTGGCTAGCGGGGGGACAGATACGCAGTATTTT. The gene calls are TRBV9 and TRBJ2-3; 11 bases line up with TRBD2. Germline trimming cut 8 bases from V and 3 bases from J; bases unmatched to any gene: 8. CDR3 length: 15 amino acids. Per germline, CDR1 SGDLS and CDR2 YYNGEE. The whole variable domain, filled in from reference TRBV9 and TRBJ2-3, reads DSGVTQTPKHLITATGQRVTLRCSPRSGDLSVYWYQQSLDQGLQFLIQYYNGEERAKGNILERFSAQQFPDLHSELNLSSLELGDSALYFCASSLASGGTDTQYFGPGTRLTVL.

This clone was seen a single time. The V call is TRBV18, the J call TRBJ1-1, with a tentative D call TRBD1 (5 bases). Germline CDR1 is KGHSH and CDR2 is LQKENI. V dropped 6 bases and J dropped 3 bases, with 17 bases sitting between them. CDR3 length: 15 amino acids. The DNA of the CDR3 is TGTGCCAGCTCCCCCAGGGCGGTTGGGTACACTGAAGCTTTCTTT. Its protein is CASSPRAVGYTEAFF. Using reference TRBV18 and TRBJ1-1 for the parts outside the CDR3, the full variable domain is NAGVMQNPRHLVRRRGQEARLRCSPMKGHSHVYWYRQLPEEGLKFMVYLQKENIIDESGMPKERFSAEFPKEGPSILRIQQVVRGDSAAYFCASSPRAVGYTEAFFGQGTRLTVV.

The V gene is TRBV6-5, the J gene TRBJ1-2, with D unclear. This CDR3 spans 13 amino acids. Trimming removed 6 bases at V and 3 bases at J, with 11 bases between. CDR1 MNHEY and CDR2 SVGAGI come from the germline V gene. CDR3 coding DNA: TGTGCCAGCAGGCCTACCGTCGACTATGGCTACACCTTC. Encoded protein: CASRPTVDYGYTF.

The chain uses TRBV19 and TRBJ1-6; perhaps TRBD1 as D (6 bases). The CDR3 runs to 16 residues. The germline V and J ends were trimmed by 3 bases and 7 bases, with 16 bases remaining between them. CDR1 and CDR2 from the germline V gene are LNHDA and SQIVND (reference sequence). The CDR3 reads CASSISAGTRNSPLHF. In nucleotides, the CDR3 is TGTGCCAGTAGTATCTCTGCAGGGACAAGGAATTCACCCCTCCACTTT.

This rearrangement joins TRBV5-1 to TRBJ1-1, with D uncertain. CDR3 size: 15 residues. Germline CDR1 SGHRS, CDR2 YFSETQ. V shed 4 bases and J shed 0 bases, with 13 bases lying between them. CDR3 sequence reads: CASSPREALNTEAFF. DNA of the CDR3: TGCGCCAGCAGCCCGAGGGAAGCTCTGAACACTGAAGCTTTCTTT.

This chain uses TRBV2 with TRBJ2-5; D is undetermined. There are 11 residues in the CDR3. The V end lost 5 bases, the J end lost 5 bases, and 6 bases lay between the germline ends. Germline CDR1 and CDR2: SNHLY and FYNNEI. CDR3 DNA: TGTGCCAGCAGTCGAGAGGAGACCCAGTACTTC. Translation: CASSREETQYF.

V is TRBV6-5 and J is TRBJ1-2; 8 bases fit TRBD1. Looked up from germline, CDR1 is MNHEY and CDR2 is SVGAGI. With 5 bases clipped from V and 6 bases from J, the junction kept 5 bases outside the gene matches. The CDR3 loop spans 13 amino acids. CDR3 sequence (DNA): TGTGCCAGCAGTCAGACAGGGGTCCATGGCTACACCTTC. Its protein is CASSQTGVHGYTF.

The rearrangement uses TRBV6-5 and TRBJ1-5; D is possibly TRBD1 (5 bases). CDR3 length equals 14 residues. Per germline, CDR1 MNHEY and CDR2 SVGAGI. Trimming took 0 bases from V and 3 from J, leaving 6 bases between them. The chain's CDR3 is CASSYSQANQPQHF. CDR3 nucleotide sequence: TGTGCCAGCAGTTACTCACAGGCCAATCAGCCCCAGCATTTT.

The chain combines TRBV9 with TRBJ2-3, with D unclear. CDR3 length: 15 amino acids. Germline V CDR1 and CDR2: SGDLS, YYNGEE. Trimming shortened V by 0 bases and J by 2 bases, and 10 bases separated the two germline ends. CDR3 nucleotides: TGTGCCAGCAGCGTAGGATTACAGCCCACAGATACGCAGTATTTT. Protein product: CASSVGLQPTDTQYF.